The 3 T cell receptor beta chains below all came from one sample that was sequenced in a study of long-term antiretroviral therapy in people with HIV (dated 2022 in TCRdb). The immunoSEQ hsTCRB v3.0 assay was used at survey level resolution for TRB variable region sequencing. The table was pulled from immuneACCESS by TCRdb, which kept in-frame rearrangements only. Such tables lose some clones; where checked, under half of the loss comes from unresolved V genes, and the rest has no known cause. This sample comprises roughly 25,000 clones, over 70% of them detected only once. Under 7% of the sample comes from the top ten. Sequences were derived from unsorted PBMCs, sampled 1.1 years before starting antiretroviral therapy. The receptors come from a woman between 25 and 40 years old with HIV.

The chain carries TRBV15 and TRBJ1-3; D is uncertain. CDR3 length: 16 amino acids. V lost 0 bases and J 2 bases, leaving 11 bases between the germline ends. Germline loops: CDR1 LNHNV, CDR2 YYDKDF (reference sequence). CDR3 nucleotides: TGTGCCACCAGCAGAGAGTCCTCAGAGACTGGAAACACCATATATTTT. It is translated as CATSRESSETGNTIYF. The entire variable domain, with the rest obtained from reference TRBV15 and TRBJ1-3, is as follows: DAMVIQNPRYQVTQFGKPVTLSCSQTLNHNVMYWYQQKSSQAPKLLFHYYDKDFNNEADTPDNFQSRRPNTSFCFLDIRSPGLGDTAMYLCATSRESSETGNTIYFGEGSWLTVV.

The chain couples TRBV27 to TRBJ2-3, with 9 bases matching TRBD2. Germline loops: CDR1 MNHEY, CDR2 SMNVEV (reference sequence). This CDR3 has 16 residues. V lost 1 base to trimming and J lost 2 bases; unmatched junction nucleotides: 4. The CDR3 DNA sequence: TGTGCCAGCAGTTTATTGGCGGGGGGGCTCACAGATACGCAGTATTTT. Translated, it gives CASSLLAGGLTDTQYF.

The CDR3 reads CASSWGQGALEQFF. The CDR3 coding sequence is TGTGCCAGCAGTTGGGGACAGGGGGCTCTAGAGCAGTTCTTC. The chain has TRBV5-4 and TRBJ2-1; TRBD1 matches at 12 bases. With 5 bases clipped from V and 10 bases from J, the junction kept 7 bases outside the gene matches. CDR3 length: 14 residues. Germline V gene lookup returns CDR1 SGHNT and CDR2 YYREEE (reference sequence).